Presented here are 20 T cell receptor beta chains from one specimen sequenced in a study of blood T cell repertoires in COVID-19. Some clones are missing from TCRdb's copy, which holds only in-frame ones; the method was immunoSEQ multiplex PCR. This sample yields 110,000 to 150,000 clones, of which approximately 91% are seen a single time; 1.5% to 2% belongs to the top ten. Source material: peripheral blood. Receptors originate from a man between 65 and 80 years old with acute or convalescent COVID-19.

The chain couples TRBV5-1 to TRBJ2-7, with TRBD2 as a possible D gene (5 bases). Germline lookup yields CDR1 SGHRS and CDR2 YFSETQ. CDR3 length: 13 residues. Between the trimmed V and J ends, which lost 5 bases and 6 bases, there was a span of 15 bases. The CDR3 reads CASRFEGLVEQYF. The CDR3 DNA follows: TGCGCCAGCAGGTTTGAGGGTCTAGTCGAGCAGTACTTC.

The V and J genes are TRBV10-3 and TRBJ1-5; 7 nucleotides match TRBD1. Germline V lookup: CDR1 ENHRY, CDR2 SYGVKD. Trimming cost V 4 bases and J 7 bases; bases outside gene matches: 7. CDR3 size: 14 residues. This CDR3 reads CAISGQGGEQPQHF. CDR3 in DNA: TGTGCCATCAGTGGACAGGGCGGAGAGCAGCCCCAGCATTTT.

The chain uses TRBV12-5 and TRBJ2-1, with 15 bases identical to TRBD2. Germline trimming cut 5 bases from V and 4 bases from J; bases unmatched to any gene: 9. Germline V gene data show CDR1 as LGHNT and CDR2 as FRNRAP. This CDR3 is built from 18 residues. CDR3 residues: CASGPESGLAGGYNEQFF. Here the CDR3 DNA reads TGTGCTAGTGGTCCGGAGTCTGGACTAGCGGGAGGGTACAATGAGCAGTTCTTC. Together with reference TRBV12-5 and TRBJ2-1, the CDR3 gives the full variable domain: DARVTQTPRHKVTEMGQEVTMRCQPILGHNTVFWYRQTMMQGLELLAYFRNRAPLDDSGMPKDRFSAEMPDATLATLKIQPSEPRDSAVYFCASGPESGLAGGYNEQFFGPGTRLTVL.

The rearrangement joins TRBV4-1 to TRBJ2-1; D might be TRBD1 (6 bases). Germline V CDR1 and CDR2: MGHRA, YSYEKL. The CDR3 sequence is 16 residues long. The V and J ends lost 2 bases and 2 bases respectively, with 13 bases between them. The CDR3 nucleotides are TGCGCCAGCAGCCAACCGGGACATAAAGCCTACAATGAGCAGTTCTTC. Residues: CASSQPGHKAYNEQFF.

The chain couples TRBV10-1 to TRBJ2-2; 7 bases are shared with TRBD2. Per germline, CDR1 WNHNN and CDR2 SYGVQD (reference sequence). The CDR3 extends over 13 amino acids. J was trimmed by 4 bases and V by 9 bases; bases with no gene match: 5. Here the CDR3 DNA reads TGCGCCAGATGGGGGGGACGCACCGGGGAGCTGTTTTTT. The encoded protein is CARWGGRTGELFF.

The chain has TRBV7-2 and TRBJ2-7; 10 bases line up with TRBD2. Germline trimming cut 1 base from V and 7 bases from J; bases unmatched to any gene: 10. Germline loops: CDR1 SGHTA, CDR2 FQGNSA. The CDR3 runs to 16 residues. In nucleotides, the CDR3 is TGTGCCAGCAGCTTAGAACTAGCGGGACCCCCCTCTGAGCAGTACTTC. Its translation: CASSLELAGPPSEQYF.

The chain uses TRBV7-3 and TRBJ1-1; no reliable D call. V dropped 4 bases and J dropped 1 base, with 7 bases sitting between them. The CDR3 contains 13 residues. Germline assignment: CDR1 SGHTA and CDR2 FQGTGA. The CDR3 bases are TGTGCCAGCAGCTCACTCCGGAACACTGAAGCTTTCTTT. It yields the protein CASSSLRNTEAFF.

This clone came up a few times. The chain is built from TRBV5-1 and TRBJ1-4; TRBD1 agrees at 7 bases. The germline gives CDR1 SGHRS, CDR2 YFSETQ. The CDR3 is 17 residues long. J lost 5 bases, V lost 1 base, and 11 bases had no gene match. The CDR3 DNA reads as TGCGCCAGCAGCTTGAGGGACAGTGGGCCACAAAATGAAAAACTGTTTTTT. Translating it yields CASSLRDSGPQNEKLFF.

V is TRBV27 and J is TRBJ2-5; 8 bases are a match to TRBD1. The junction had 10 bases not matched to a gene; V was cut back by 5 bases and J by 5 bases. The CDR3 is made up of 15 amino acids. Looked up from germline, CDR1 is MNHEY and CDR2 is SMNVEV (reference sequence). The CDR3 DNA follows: TGTGCCAGCAGTACCCTACAGGGGGTAGGGGAGACCCAGTACTTC. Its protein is CASSTLQGVGETQYF.

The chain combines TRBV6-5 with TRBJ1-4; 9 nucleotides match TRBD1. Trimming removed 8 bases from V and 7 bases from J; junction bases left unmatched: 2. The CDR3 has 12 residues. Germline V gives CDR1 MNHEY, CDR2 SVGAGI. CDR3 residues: CASGTGREKLFF. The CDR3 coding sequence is TGTGCCAGCGGGACAGGGCGTGAAAAACTGTTTTTT.

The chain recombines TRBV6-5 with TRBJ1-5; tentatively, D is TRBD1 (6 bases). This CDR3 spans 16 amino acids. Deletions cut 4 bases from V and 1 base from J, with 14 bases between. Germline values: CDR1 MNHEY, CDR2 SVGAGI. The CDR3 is CASSLRAGESNQPQHF. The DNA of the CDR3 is TGTGCCAGCAGTTTACGAGCAGGGGAGAGCAATCAGCCCCAGCATTTT.

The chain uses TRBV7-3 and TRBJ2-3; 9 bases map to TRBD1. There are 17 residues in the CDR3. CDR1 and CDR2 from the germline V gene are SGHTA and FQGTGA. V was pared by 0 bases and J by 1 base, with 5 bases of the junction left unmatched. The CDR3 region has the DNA TGTGCCAGCAGCTTAACGGGAACAGGGGGCCGCACAGATACGCAGTATTTT. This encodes CASSLTGTGGRTDTQYF.

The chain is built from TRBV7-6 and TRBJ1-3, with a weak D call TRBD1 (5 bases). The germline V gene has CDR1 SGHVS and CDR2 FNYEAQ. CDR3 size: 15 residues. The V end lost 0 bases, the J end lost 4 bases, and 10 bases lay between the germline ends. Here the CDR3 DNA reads TGTGCCAGCAGCTTAGCGCTGGGGCAGGGAAACACCATATATTTT. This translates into CASSLALGQGNTIYF.

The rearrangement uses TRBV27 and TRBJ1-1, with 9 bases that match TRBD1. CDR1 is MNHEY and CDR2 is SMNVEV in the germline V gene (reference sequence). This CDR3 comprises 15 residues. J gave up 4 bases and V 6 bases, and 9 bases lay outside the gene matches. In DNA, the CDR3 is TGTGCCAGCAGCCCTATAACGGACAGGGGCACTGAAGCTTTCTTT. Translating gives CASSPITDRGTEAFF.

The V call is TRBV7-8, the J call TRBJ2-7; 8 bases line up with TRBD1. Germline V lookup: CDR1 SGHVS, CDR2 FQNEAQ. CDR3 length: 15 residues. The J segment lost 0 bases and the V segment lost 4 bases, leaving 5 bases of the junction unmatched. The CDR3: CASSSWTGSSYEQYF. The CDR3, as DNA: TGTGCCAGCAGCTCTTGGACAGGGAGCTCCTACGAGCAGTACTTC.

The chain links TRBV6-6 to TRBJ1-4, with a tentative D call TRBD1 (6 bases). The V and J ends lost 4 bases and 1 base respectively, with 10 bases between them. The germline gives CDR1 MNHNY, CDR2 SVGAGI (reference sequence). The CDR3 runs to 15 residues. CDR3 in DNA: TGTGCCAGCAGTTTCACAGGGAGAACTAATGAAAAACTGTTTTTT. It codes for CASSFTGRTNEKLFF.

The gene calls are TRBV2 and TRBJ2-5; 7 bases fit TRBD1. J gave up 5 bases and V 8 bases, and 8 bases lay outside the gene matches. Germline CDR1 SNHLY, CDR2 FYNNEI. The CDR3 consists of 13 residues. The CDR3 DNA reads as TGTGCCAGCGGACGACAGGGTCGGGAGACCCAGTACTTC. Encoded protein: CASGRQGRETQYF.

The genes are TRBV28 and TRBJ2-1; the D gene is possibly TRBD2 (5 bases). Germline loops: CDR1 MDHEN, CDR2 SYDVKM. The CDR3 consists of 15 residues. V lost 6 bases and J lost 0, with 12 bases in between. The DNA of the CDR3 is TGTGCCAGCAGAAACGGACTGATCTCCTACAATGAGCAGTTCTTC. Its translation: CASRNGLISYNEQFF. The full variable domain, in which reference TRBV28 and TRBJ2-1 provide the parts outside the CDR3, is DVKVTQSSRYLVKRTGEKVFLECVQDMDHENMFWYRQDPGLGLRLIYFSYDVKMKEKGDIPEGYSVSREKKERFSLILESASTNQTSMYLCASRNGLISYNEQFFGPGTRLTVL.

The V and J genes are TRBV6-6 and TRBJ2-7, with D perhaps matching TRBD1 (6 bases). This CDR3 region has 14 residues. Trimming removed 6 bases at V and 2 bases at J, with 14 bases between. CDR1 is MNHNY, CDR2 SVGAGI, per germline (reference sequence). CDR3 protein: CASSLQGEPYEQYF. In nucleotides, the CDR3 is TGTGCCAGCAGCTTACAGGGTGAACCCTACGAGCAGTACTTC.

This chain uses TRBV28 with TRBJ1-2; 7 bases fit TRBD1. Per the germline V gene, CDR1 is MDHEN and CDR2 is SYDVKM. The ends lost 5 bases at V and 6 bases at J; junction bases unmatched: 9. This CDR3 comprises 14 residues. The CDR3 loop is CASSQGVSFHGYTF. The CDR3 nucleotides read TGTGCCAGCAGTCAGGGGGTTAGTTTCCATGGCTACACCTTC.